Below are 30 T cell receptor beta chains sequenced from a single sample in a study of human T cells and chemical hapten exposure. As for time point: patch test 1, 2 weeks after DPC sensitization. As for treatment: therapeutic diphenylcyclopropenone sensitization with weekly scalp DPC. From the RACE reads, TCRdb called clonotypes with MiXCR, one entry per CDR3 protein. The sample consists of tens of thousands of distinct CDR3 sequences, approximately 32% of them appearing once. This sample comprised whole blood, obtained in connection with sensitization to the hapten diphenylcyclopropenone (DPC). The receptor source for this set is a man aged 40-49 years with alopecia areata. Some clones in this sample may be carry-over from other donors' samples.

The V and J genes are TRBV12-3 or TRBV12-4 and TRBJ2-3; D unclear. Trimming removed 4 bases at V and 0 bases at J, with 17 bases between. This CDR3 has 17 amino acids. The CDR3 DNA reads TGTGCCAGCAGTTACCCCACCGCGCGCCTAAGCACAGATACGCAGTATTTT. Amino acids: CASSYPTARLSTDTQYF.

The gene calls are TRBV20-1 and TRBJ2-7; 7 nucleotides agree with TRBD1. Trimming at V came to 5 bases and at J to 9 bases, leaving 13 bases not matched to a gene. The germline V gene encodes CDR1 DFQATT and CDR2 SNEGSKA (reference sequence). This CDR3 spans 13 amino acids. DNA of the CDR3: TGCAGTGCTTACCGGGACAGAGGTGGGAGGCAGTACTTC. Encoded protein: CSAYRDRGGRQYF.

V usage is TRBV4-1 and J usage is TRBJ2-3; the D gene is possibly TRBD1 (5 bases). Trimming pared 0 bases from V and 8 bases from J, leaving 12 bases between. Per the germline V gene, CDR1 is MGHRA and CDR2 is YSYEKL. The CDR3 has 14 residues. The CDR3 nucleotides are TGCGCCAGCAGCCAAGACCCAGGGAATGCTACGCAGTATTTT. It translates to CASSQDPGNATQYF.

The chain is built from TRBV20-1 and TRBJ2-1; possible D gene TRBD2, 6 bases. The CDR3 length is 17 residues. V gave up 0 bases and J gave up 10 bases, with 25 bases separating them. Germline CDR1 DFQATT, CDR2 SNEGSKA (reference sequence). This CDR3 is CSARDLEKGLGGGEQFF. The CDR3 DNA follows: TGCAGTGCTAGAGATCTGGAGAAGGGACTTGGCGGCGGGGAGCAGTTCTTC.

There are a few counts of this clonotype. This rearrangement joins TRBV12-3 or TRBV12-4 to TRBJ1-1; D not certain. V lost 6 bases to trimming and J lost 1 base, with 15 bases between them. There are 15 residues in the CDR3. DNA for the CDR3: TGTGCCAGCAGCCTTTCAGGACCGCAGAACACTGAAGCTTTCTTT. Encoded protein: CASSLSGPQNTEAFF.

The rearrangement links TRBV20-1 to TRBJ1-5; 10 bases align to TRBD1. The CDR3 is made up of 15 amino acids. Germline V lookup: CDR1 DFQATT, CDR2 SNEGSKA (reference sequence). Trimming cost V 0 bases and J 7 bases; bases outside gene matches: 6. DNA of the CDR3: TGCAGTGCTAGAGACCGGACAGGGGGGGAGCAGCCCCAGCATTTT. As protein: CSARDRTGGEQPQHF.

V is TRBV20-1 and J is TRBJ2-1, with D perhaps TRBD1 or TRBD2 (6 bases each). This CDR3 has 13 amino acids. The germline V gene encodes CDR1 DFQATT and CDR2 SNEGSKA (reference sequence). Between the trimmed V and J ends, which lost 7 bases and 7 bases, there was a span of 17 bases. Here the CDR3 DNA reads TGCAGTGGAGGGGGGAGCTCAATGAATGAGCAGTTCTTC. Its translation: CSGGGSSMNEQFF.

The sample holds many counts of this clonotype. The chain uses TRBV20-1 and TRBJ1-5, with D uncertain. This CDR3 has 12 amino acids. The germline V gene encodes CDR1 DFQATT and CDR2 SNEGSKA (reference sequence). The V and J ends lost 0 bases and 5 bases respectively, with 5 bases between them. The CDR3 reads CSARELYQPQHF. In DNA, the CDR3 is TGCAGTGCTAGAGAGTTATATCAGCCCCAGCATTTT.

The table lists this clonotype with a count of one. The rearrangement joins TRBV28 to TRBJ2-5; D not resolved. The CDR3 has 14 residues. Per germline, CDR1 MDHEN and CDR2 SYDVKM. V was clipped by 6 bases and J by 5 bases, with 16 bases between them. Written as DNA, the CDR3 is TGTGCCAGCAGGCGTGGATCGTACGGGGAGACCCAGTACTTC. Translating it yields CASRRGSYGETQYF.

To note about this clonotype: Here the CDR3 omits its conserved ending phenylalanine or tryptophan, so a read error is the likely source. The J gene is TRBJ2-5, the V gene TRBV20-1, with 8 nucleotides matching TRBD2. V lost 4 bases, J lost 4 bases, and 11 bases stayed unmatched. Per germline, CDR1 DFQATT and CDR2 SNEGSKA (reference sequence). CDR3 length equals 15 residues. Here the CDR3 reads CSAIAGGGRRETQYL. In DNA, the CDR3 is TGCAGTGCTATCGCGGGCGGGGGGCGCCGAGAGACCCAGTACCTC.

This clonotype was counted between two and nine times. This chain joins TRBV7-9 and TRBJ1-5, with TRBD1 as a possible D gene (5 bases). The V gene's germline CDR1 is SEHNR and CDR2 FQNEAQ (reference sequence). With 5 bases removed from V and 7 bases from J, the gap between germline ends came to 12 bases. The CDR3 contains 13 residues. CDR3 in DNA: TGTGCCAGCAGCCCAGATGGGGGGCAGCCCCAGCATTTT. This codes for CASSPDGGQPQHF.

The V and J genes are TRBV4-1 and TRBJ2-2, with D possibly being TRBD1 or TRBD2 (5 bases each). CDR1 is MGHRA, CDR2 YSYEKL, per germline. The CDR3 length is 14 residues. The V end was cut by 6 bases, the J end by 0 bases, with 8 bases between. The CDR3 region has the DNA TGCGCCAGCAGTATGGGGGCGAACACCGGGGAGCTGTTTTTT. Residues: CASSMGANTGELFF.

This clonotype was found a few times. This sequence joins TRBV6-1 and TRBJ1-5; 8 bases agree with TRBD1. CDR3 length: 15 residues. Germline loops: CDR1 MNHNS, CDR2 SASEGT. With 4 bases clipped from V and 2 bases from J, the junction kept 4 bases outside the gene matches. The CDR3 is CASSGTGMGNQPQHF. The CDR3 nucleotides are TGTGCCAGCAGTGGGACAGGGATGGGCAATCAGCCCCAGCATTTT.

This rearrangement joins TRBV20-1 to TRBJ2-7; 7 nucleotides agree with TRBD1. The CDR3 runs 15 residues. Looked up from germline, CDR1 is DFQATT and CDR2 is SNEGSKA (reference sequence). The V and J ends lost 0 bases and 1 base, in that order; junction bases with no gene match: 6. The CDR3 region is CSAREGQKLSYEQYF. The CDR3, as DNA: TGCAGTGCTAGAGAGGGACAGAAGCTTTCCTACGAGCAGTACTTC.

This clonotype was observed many times. This chain joins TRBV4-3 and TRBJ2-1; the D is unclear. Trimming removed 0 bases from V and 4 bases from J, with 10 bases in between. Looked up from germline, CDR1 is LGHNA and CDR2 is YSLEER. CDR3 size: 15 residues. The CDR3: CASSQDKTVYNEQFF. The CDR3 nucleotides read TGCGCCAGCAGCCAAGATAAAACAGTTTACAATGAGCAGTTCTTC.

This chain connects TRBV9 to TRBJ1-5; a possible D gene is TRBD1 (6 bases). The CDR3 sequence is 14 residues long. V lost 3 bases and J lost 1, with 8 bases in between. CDR1 is SGDLS and CDR2 is YYNGEE in the germline V gene. The CDR3 loop reads CASSAQGSNQPQHF. The CDR3 region has the DNA TGTGCCAGCAGCGCCCAGGGGAGCAATCAGCCCCAGCATTTT.

This clonotype occurred a few times. The chain uses TRBV5-1 and TRBJ2-7; possibly TRBD2 for D (5 bases). CDR3 length equals 13 residues. The germline gives CDR1 SGHRS, CDR2 YFSETQ. V was cut by 0 bases and J by 5 bases, with 9 bases left in between. In nucleotides, the CDR3 is TGCGCCAGCAGCTTGGCGGGGAGCAACGAGCAGTACTTC. This sequence encodes CASSLAGSNEQYF.

The V gene is TRBV5-1, the J gene TRBJ2-5; TRBD2 matches at 12 bases. The J segment lost 2 bases and the V segment lost 4 bases, leaving 3 bases of the junction unmatched. This CDR3 has 15 residues. Germline V gene data show CDR1 as SGHRS and CDR2 as YFSETQ. In nucleotides, the CDR3 is TGCGCCAGCAGCCCCGGACTAGCGGGGCAAGAGACCCAGTACTTC. This sequence encodes CASSPGLAGQETQYF.

This chain connects TRBV4-1 to TRBJ2-7; D is possibly TRBD1 (5 bases). Per the germline V gene, CDR1 is MGHRA and CDR2 is YSYEKL. The CDR3 totals 14 residues. Between the trimmed V and J ends, which lost 3 bases and 2 bases, there was a span of 11 bases. The DNA of the CDR3 is TGCGCCAGCAGCCATGGACAAGGAGCCTACGAGCAGTACTTC. It encodes CASSHGQGAYEQYF.

The sample holds a few counts of this clonotype. V gene TRBV28 combines with J gene TRBJ1-5; 7 nucleotides agree with TRBD1. The germline gives CDR1 MDHEN, CDR2 SYDVKM. CDR3 length: 13 amino acids. V was clipped by 7 bases and J by 5 bases; unmatched bases: 5. DNA for the CDR3: TGTGCCAGCAAAAAAGACAGGGATCAGCCCCAGCATTTT. Amino acids: CASKKDRDQPQHF.

The rearrangement links TRBV7-3 to TRBJ2-3, with TRBD2 identical over 9 bases. J was trimmed by 4 bases and V by 4 bases; bases with no gene match: 12. The germline V gene encodes CDR1 SGHTA and CDR2 FQGTGA. The CDR3 is 17 residues long. The CDR3 protein is CASSSGPLAGSADTQYF. DNA for the CDR3: TGTGCCAGCAGCTCCGGTCCCCTAGCGGGAAGCGCAGATACGCAGTATTTT.

This sequence joins TRBV27 and TRBJ2-2; D is unclear. The CDR3 extends over 14 amino acids. Between the trimmed V and J ends, which lost 3 bases and 2 bases, there was a span of 7 bases. Germline CDR1 MNHEY, CDR2 SMNVEV (reference sequence). In DNA form, the CDR3 reads TGTGCCAGCAGTTTGGGCAGAAACACCGGGGAGCTGTTTTTT. It encodes CASSLGRNTGELFF.

The chain carries TRBV20-1 and TRBJ2-7; TRBD2 matches at 10 bases. Germline V gene data show CDR1 as DFQATT and CDR2 as SNEGSKA (reference sequence). V trimming: 6 bases; J trimming: 6 bases; junction bases outside the gene matches: 11. The CDR3 is 14 residues long. CDR3 region: CSARPGLATSEQYF. CDR3 nucleotides: TGCAGTGCCCGACCGGGACTAGCGACTTCCGAGCAGTACTTC.

A few counts support this clonotype. This sequence joins TRBV6-2 or TRBV6-3 and TRBJ2-7; D gene ambiguous. CDR3 length equals 13 residues. Deletions cut 2 bases from V and 2 bases from J, with 7 bases between. Germline V gene data show CDR1 as MNHEY and CDR2 as SVGEGT. This CDR3 reads CASSYDGPYEQYF. The DNA of the CDR3 is TGTGCCAGCAGTTACGACGGCCCCTACGAGCAGTACTTC.

The V gene is TRBV29-1, the J gene TRBJ2-1, with 7 nucleotides matching TRBD2. The germline V gene encodes CDR1 SQVTM and CDR2 ANQGSEA. After removal of 3 bases from V and 14 bases from J, the junction contained 13 bases not matched to a gene. The CDR3 spans 13 residues. Here the CDR3 reads CSVDETGLPQEFF. In DNA form, the CDR3 reads TGCAGCGTTGATGAGACGGGACTACCGCAGGAGTTCTTC.

This chain uses TRBV6-5 with TRBJ2-1; 7 nucleotides line up with TRBD2. The CDR3 extends over 15 amino acids. V lost 8 bases, J lost 4 bases, and 11 bases stayed unmatched. CDR1 is MNHEY and CDR2 is SVGAGI in the germline V gene. In nucleotides, the CDR3 is TGTGCCAGCTCTGCTCTAGCGGTTGGATACAATGAGCAGTTCTTC. It translates to CASSALAVGYNEQFF.

This chain links TRBV27 with TRBJ1-2; 7 bases align to TRBD1. V lost 3 bases to trimming and J lost 8 bases; unmatched junction nucleotides: 6. CDR1 is MNHEY and CDR2 is SMNVEV in the germline V gene (reference sequence). The CDR3 spans 13 residues. The CDR3 nucleotides read TGTGCCAGCAGTTTCCGCGGACAGGACGGCTACACCTTC. Its protein is CASSFRGQDGYTF.

The chain links TRBV20-1 to TRBJ2-1; maybe TRBD1 (6 bases). V was clipped by 5 bases and J by 7 bases, with 30 bases between them. CDR1 and CDR2 from the germline V gene are DFQATT and SNEGSKA (reference sequence). The CDR3 loop spans 18 amino acids. CDR3 residues: CSAQPVGFGQPLQNEQFF. CDR3 DNA sequence: TGCAGTGCTCAGCCCGTGGGCTTCGGACAGCCGTTACAGAATGAGCAGTTCTTC.

The rearrangement links TRBV12-3 or TRBV12-4 to TRBJ2-2; D possibly corresponds to TRBD1 (5 bases). Deletions cut 6 bases from V and 8 bases from J, with 13 bases between. The CDR3 consists of 13 residues. For the CDR3, the DNA is TGTGCCAGCAGGTCCAGGGTGCGGGGGGAGCTGTTTTTT. It is translated as CASRSRVRGELFF.

This clonotype was found a few times. The genes are TRBV11-3 and TRBJ2-2, with no clear D. The germline V gene encodes CDR1 SGHNT and CDR2 YENEEA. The ends were cut back, 8 bases at V and 0 bases at J, with 13 bases in the middle. CDR3 length: 15 residues. Here the CDR3 DNA reads TGTGCCAGCCGACCCGGGCATGCGAACACCGGGGAGCTGTTTTTT. It encodes CASRPGHANTGELFF.